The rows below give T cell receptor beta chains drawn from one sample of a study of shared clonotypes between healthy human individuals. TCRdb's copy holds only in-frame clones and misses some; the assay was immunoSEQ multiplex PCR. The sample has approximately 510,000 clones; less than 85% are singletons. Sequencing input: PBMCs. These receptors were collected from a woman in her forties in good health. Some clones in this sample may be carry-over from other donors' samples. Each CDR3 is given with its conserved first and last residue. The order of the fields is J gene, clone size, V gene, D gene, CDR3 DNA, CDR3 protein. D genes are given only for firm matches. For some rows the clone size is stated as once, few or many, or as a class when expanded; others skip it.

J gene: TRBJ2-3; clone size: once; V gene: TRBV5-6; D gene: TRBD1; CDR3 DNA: TGTGCCAGCAGCTTGCCCGGACAGGGTCTGGATACGCAGTATTTT; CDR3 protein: CASSLPGQGLDTQYF
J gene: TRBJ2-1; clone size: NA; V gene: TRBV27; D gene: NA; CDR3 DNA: TGTGCCAGCAGTTTAGCCCCACAACGGGGCGGTCGGGTCAATGAGCAGTTCTTC; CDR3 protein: CASSLAPQRGGRVNEQFF
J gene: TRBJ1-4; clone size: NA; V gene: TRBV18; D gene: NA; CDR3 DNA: TGTGCCAGCTCACCACCGGTCCAGGGGTATGAAAAACTGTTTTTT; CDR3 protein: CASSPPVQGYEKLFF
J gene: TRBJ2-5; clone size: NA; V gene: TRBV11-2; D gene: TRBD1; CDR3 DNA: TGTGCCAGCAGCCGCGGGACAGGGGGGACCCAGTACTTC; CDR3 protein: CASSRGTGGTQYF
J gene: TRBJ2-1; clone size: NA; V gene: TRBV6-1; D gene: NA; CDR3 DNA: TGTGCCAGCAACTTGGCGGGGACTTCATACAATGAGCAGTTCTTC; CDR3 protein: CASNLAGTSYNEQFF
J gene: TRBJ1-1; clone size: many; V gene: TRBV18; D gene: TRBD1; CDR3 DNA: TGTGCCAGCTCACAAACAGGGGGCTCGGACACTGAAGCTTTCTTT; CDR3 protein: CASSQTGGSDTEAFF
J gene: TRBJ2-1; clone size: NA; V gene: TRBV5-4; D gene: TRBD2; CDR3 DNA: TGTGCCAGCAGCTTGGGGGCGGGAGCCGCGGGGAATGAGCAGTTCTTC; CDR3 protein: CASSLGAGAAGNEQFF
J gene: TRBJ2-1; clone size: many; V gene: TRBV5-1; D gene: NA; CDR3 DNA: TGCGCCAGCAGCCGCGGGATGGGGACTTACAATGAGCAGTTCTTC; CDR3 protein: CASSRGMGTYNEQFF
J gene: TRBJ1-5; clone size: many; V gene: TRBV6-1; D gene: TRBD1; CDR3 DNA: TGTGCCAGCAGTGAATCTAGGGGGCGCGGGCAGCCCCAGCATTTT; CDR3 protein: CASSESRGRGQPQHF
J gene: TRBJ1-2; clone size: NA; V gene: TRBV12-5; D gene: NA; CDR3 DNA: TGTGCTAGTGGTTTTAGGGGGACGGACAACTATGGCTACACCTTC; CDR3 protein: CASGFRGTDNYGYTF
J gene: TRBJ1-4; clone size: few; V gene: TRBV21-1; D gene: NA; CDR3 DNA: TGTGCCAGCAGCTACCACACTGAAAAACTGTTTTTT; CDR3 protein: CASSYHTEKLFF
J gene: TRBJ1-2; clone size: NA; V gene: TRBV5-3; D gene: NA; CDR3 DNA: TGTGCCAGAAGCTTGGGGCAGGGACGTGGTGGCTACACCTTC; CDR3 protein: CARSLGQGRGGYTF
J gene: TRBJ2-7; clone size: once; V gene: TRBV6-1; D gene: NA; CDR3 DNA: TGTGCCAGCAGTGAAGATTATTTTAGCTCCTACGAGCAGTACTTC; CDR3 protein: CASSEDYFSSYEQYF
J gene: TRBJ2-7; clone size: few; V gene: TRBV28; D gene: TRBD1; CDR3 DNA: TGTGCCAGCAGTTGGCCCCGGACAGGGAGAGGGTACGAGCAGTACTTC; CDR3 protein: CASSWPRTGRGYEQYF
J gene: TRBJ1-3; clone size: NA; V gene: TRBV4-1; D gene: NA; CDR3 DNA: TGCGCCAGCAGCCCTCAGTGGTCCCCTGGAAACACCATATATTTT; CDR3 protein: CASSPQWSPGNTIYF
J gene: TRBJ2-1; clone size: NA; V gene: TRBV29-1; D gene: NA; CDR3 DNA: TGCAGCTCTGAACGGCAGATCTACAATGAGCAGTTCTTC; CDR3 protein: CSSERQIYNEQFF
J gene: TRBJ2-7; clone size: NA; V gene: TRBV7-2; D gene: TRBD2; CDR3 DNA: TGTGCCAGCAGCTCTAGAGGTCTAGCGGGAGGGAGAACTCCCTACGAGCAGTACTTC; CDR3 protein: CASSSRGLAGGRTPYEQYF
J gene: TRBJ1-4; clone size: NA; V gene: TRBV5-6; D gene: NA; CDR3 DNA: TGTGCCAGCAGCCCGGTTGCAACTAATGAAAAACTGTTTTTT; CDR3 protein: CASSPVATNEKLFF
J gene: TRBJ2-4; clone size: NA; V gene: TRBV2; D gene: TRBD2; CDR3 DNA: TGTGCCAGCAGCCCCCTGAGGGCCAGCGGGACCATTCAGTACTTC; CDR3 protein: CASSPLRASGTIQYF
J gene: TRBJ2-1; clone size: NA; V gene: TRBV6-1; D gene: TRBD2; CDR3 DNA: TGTGCCAGCAGTGCTACTAGCGGGGGGTACAATGAGCAGTTCTTC; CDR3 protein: CASSATSGGYNEQFF
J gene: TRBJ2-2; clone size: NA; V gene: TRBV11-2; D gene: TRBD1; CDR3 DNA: TGTGCCAGCAGCCCCTTTAGGAGGACAGGGCCCGGGGAGCTGTTTTTT; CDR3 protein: CASSPFRRTGPGELFF
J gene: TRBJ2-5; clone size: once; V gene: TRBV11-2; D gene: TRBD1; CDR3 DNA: TGTGCCAGCAGCTGGACAGGCCGGGAGACCCAGTACTTC; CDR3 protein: CASSWTGRETQYF
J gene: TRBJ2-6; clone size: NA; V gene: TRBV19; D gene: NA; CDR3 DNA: TGTGCCAGTAGTTGGGATCTGAAATCACAAAGTCGGGCCAACGTCCTGACTTTC; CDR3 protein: CASSWDLKSQSRANVLTF
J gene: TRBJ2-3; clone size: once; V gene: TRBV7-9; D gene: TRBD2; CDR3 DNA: TGTGCCAGCAGCTTAGGAGCGGGAGCTGGAGATACGCAGTATTTT; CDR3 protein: CASSLGAGAGDTQYF
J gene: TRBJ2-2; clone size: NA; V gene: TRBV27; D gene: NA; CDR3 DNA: TGTGCCAGCAGGGCAGTTCACACCGGGGAGCTGTTTTTT; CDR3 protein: CASRAVHTGELFF
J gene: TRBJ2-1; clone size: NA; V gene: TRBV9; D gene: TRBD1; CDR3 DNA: TGTGCCAGCAGCGTAGGTCAGGGGGCCTACAATGAGCAGTTCTTC; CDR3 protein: CASSVGQGAYNEQFF
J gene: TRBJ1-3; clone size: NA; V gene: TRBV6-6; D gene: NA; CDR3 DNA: TGTGCCAGCAGTTACTTGACAGGCCCCGGAAACACCATATATTTT; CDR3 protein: CASSYLTGPGNTIYF
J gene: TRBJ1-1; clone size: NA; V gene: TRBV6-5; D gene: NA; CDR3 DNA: TGTGCCAGCAGTCCCCCGGGGGACGAGACTGAAGCTTTCTTT; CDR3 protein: CASSPPGDETEAFF
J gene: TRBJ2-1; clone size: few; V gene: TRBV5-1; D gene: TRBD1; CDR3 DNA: TGCGCCAGCAGCTTGGGCCCGACAGGGGGTTGGTTCTTC; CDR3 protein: CASSLGPTGGWFF
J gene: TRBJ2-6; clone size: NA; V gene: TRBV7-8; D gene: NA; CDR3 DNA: TGTGCCAGCAGCTCTTGGGCGACGGACGGCAGCTCTGGGGCCAACGTCCTGACTTTC; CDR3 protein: CASSSWATDGSSGANVLTF
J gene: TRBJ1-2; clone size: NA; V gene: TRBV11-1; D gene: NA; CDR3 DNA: TGTGCCAGCAGCTTAGACGGAAACTATGGCTACACCTTC; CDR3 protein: CASSLDGNYGYTF
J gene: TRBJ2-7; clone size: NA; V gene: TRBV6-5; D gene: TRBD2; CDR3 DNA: TGTGCCAGCAGTTCCACAGCGGGAGAGCAGTACTTC; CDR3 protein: CASSSTAGEQYF
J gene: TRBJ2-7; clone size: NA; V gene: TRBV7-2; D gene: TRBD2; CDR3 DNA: TGTGCCAGCAGCTTAGTCCTAGCGGTAGGGGAGCAGTACTTC; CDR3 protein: CASSLVLAVGEQYF
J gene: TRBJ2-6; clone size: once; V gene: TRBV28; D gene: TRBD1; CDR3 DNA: TGTGCCAGCAGTCAGGGGGCTTCAGGGGCCAACGTCCTGACTTTC; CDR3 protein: CASSQGASGANVLTF
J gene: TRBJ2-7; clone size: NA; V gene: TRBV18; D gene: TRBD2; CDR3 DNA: TGTGCCAGCTCACCACGTGCGGGAGGCTCCTACGAGCAGTACTTC; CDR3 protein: CASSPRAGGSYEQYF
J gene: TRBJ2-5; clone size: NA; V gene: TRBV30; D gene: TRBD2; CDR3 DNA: TGTGCCTGGAGTGTACTAGCGGGAGTACTCCAAGAGACCCAGTACTTC; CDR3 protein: CAWSVLAGVLQETQYF
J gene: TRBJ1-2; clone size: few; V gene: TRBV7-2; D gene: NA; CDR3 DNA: TGTGCCAGCAGCTTAGCCGGCAGCTATGGCTACACCTTC; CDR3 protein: CASSLAGSYGYTF
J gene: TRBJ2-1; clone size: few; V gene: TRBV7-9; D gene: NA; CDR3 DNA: TGTGCCAGCAGCTTAGCTGAGCGCAAGCAGTTCTTC; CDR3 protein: CASSLAERKQFF
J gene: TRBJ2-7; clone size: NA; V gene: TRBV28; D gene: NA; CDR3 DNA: TGTGCCTCGTCGGGCGGTTACTCCTACGAGCAGTACTTC; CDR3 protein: CASSGGYSYEQYF
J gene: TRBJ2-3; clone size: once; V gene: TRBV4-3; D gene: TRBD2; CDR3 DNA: TGCGCCAGCAGCCAATTAGCGGGGGATACGCAGTATTTT; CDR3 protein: CASSQLAGDTQYF